This is a list of T cell receptor beta chains from one sample in a study of blood T cell repertoires in COVID-19. Profiled with immunoSEQ multiplex PCR; TCRdb holds only in-frame clones, not every one. The table lists about 160,000 clones, around 81% of them singletons. The source material was PBMCs or T cells enriched from blood (not recorded which). These receptors originate from a man aged 35 to 55 who had recovered from COVID-19. Both conserved end residues are trimmed from each CDR3. Not all rows give a size; the values are once, few, many and, for expanded clones, a class.

V: TRBV3-1/TRBV3-2
J: TRBJ1-5
size: .
CDR3: ASSQAGQGGHQPQH

V: TRBV7-9
J: TRBJ2-5
size: .
CDR3: ASSGARGGETQY

V: TRBV5-1
J: TRBJ1-2
size: once
CDR3: ASSSSRGDGYT

V: TRBV5-1
J: TRBJ2-3
size: .
CDR3: ASSYLSSGGDDTQY

V: TRBV18
J: TRBJ1-1
size: .
CDR3: ASSPPGFRGTTEAF

V: TRBV12-1
J: TRBJ1-5
size: .
CDR3: ASSFAGTGQPQH

V: TRBV6-5
J: TRBJ1-2
size: once
CDR3: ASSRGTGHGYT

V: TRBV14
J: TRBJ1-2
size: .
CDR3: ASARGANYGYT

V: TRBV5-1
J: TRBJ1-2
size: .
CDR3: ASSAGTAGYGYT

V: TRBV27
J: TRBJ2-1
size: .
CDR3: ASWSRSYNEQF

V: TRBV2
J: TRBJ1-3
size: .
CDR3: ASSEVQGTGNTIY

V: TRBV7-2
J: TRBJ2-7
size: few
CDR3: ASSLGALDEQY

V: TRBV11-3
J: TRBJ1-3
size: .
CDR3: ASSSRTGWGNTIY

V: TRBV5-4
J: TRBJ2-5
size: .
CDR3: ASSSRDSQETQY

V: TRBV9
J: TRBJ2-7
size: .
CDR3: ASSVGTGGFYEQY

V: TRBV18
J: TRBJ1-2
size: .
CDR3: ASSPGQGDGYT

V: TRBV6-5
J: TRBJ1-1
size: .
CDR3: ASISGGGGTEAF

V: TRBV7-3
J: TRBJ1-1
size: .
CDR3: ASSLGGVNTEAF

V: TRBV7-9
J: TRBJ1-1
size: .
CDR3: ASSYAGEAF

V: TRBV3-1/TRBV3-2
J: TRBJ2-3
size: .
CDR3: ASLGRGIDTQY

V: TRBV9
J: TRBJ2-3
size: .
CDR3: ASSVGTSGGSTDTQY

V: TRBV5-6
J: TRBJ2-5
size: .
CDR3: ASSLLALAGGQETQY